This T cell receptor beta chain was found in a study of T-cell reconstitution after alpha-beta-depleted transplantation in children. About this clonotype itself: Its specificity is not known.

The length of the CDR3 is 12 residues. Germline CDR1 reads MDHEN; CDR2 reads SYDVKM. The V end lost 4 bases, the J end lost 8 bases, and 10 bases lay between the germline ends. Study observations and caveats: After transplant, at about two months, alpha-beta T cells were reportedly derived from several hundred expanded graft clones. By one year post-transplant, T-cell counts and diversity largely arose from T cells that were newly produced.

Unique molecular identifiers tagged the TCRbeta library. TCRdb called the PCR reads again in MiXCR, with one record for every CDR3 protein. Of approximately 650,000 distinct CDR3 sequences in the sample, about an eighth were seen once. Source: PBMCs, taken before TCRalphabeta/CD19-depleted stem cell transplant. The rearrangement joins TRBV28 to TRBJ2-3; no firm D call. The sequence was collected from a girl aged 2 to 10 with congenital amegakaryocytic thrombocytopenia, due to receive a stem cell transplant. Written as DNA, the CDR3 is TGTGCCAGCAGTTCCTCTACGGGTACGCAGTATTTT. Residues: CASSSSTGTQYF.